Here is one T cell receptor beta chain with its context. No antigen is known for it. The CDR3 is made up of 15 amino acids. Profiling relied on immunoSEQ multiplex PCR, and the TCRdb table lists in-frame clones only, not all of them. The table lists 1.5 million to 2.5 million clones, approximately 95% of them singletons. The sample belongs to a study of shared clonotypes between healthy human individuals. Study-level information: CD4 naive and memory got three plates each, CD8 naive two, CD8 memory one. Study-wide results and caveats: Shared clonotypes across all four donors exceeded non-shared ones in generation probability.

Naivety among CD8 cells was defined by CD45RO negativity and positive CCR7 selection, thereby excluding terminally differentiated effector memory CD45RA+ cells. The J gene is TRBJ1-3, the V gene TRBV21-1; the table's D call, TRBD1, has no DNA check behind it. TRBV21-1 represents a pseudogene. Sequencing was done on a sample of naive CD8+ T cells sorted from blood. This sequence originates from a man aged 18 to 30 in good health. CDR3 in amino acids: CASSAGQGAGNTIYF. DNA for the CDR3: TGTGCCAGCAGCGCAGGACAGGGCGCTGGAAACACCATATATTTT.